This record looks at one T cell receptor beta chain sequence and its context. Antigen specificity is unknown. This sample was included in a study of graft-versus-host responses after intestinal transplantation. Study-level results: GvH clones detected in recipient marrow included some appearing first in ileum or blood.

The CDR3 totals 16 residues. Germline V gene sequence: CDR1 SGHAT, CDR2 FQNNGV. The junction had 7 bases not matched to a gene; V was cut back by 2 bases and J by 5 bases. The method was immunoSEQ multiplex PCR; TCRdb's version includes in-frame clones alone and lacks a portion of them. The sample contains tens of thousands of clones, approximately 92% of which appear only once. The V gene is TRBV11-2, the J gene TRBJ2-4; 9 nucleotides match TRBD1. Here the sequenced sample was PBMCs, taken around 790 days after a first intestinal transplant, on the day of a second. The source is a human patient who received an intestinal transplant, so some T cells may come from the graft donor. The CDR3 reads CASSLRDRVYENIQYF. The CDR3 DNA reads TGTGCCAGCAGCTTAAGGGACAGGGTGTACGAAAACATTCAGTACTTC.